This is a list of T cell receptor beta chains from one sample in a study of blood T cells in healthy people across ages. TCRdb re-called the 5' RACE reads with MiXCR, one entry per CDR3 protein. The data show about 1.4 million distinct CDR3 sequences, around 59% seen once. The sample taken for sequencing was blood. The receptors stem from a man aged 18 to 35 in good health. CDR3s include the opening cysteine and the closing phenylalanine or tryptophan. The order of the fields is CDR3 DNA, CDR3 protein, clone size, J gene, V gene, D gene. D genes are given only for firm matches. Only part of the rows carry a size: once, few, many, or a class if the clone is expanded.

cdr3_nt: TGTGCCAGCAGCTTGTACAGGGAGGACGAGCAGTACTTC
cdr3_aa: CASSLYREDEQYF
clone_size: NA
j_call: TRBJ2-7
v_call: TRBV5-5
d_call: NA

cdr3_nt: TGTGCCAGCAGTGGGACTGGGTCACTGTTTTTT
cdr3_aa: CASSGTGSLFF
clone_size: NA
j_call: TRBJ1-4
v_call: TRBV6-2/TRBV6-3
d_call: NA

cdr3_nt: TGTGCCAGCAGTTTGCTCAACTCCTACGAGCAGTACTTC
cdr3_aa: CASSLLNSYEQYF
clone_size: few
j_call: TRBJ2-7
v_call: TRBV7-2
d_call: NA

cdr3_nt: TGTGCCAGCGTTGCCCTGGCCGATAATTCACCCCTCCACTTT
cdr3_aa: CASVALADNSPLHF
clone_size: few
j_call: TRBJ1-6
v_call: TRBV28
d_call: NA

cdr3_nt: TGCGCCAGCAGCCAAGTTGATCTAGTGGGTTTTAATGAGCAGTTCTTC
cdr3_aa: CASSQVDLVGFNEQFF
clone_size: NA
j_call: TRBJ2-1
v_call: TRBV4-3
d_call: NA

cdr3_nt: TGCGCCAGCAGCCAAGATAGGGGTGGAGGAAATTCACCCCTCCACTTT
cdr3_aa: CASSQDRGGGNSPLHF
clone_size: NA
j_call: TRBJ1-6
v_call: TRBV4-3
d_call: NA

cdr3_nt: TGTGCCAGCAGTTCGACTAGCGGGAGGGCCCATGAGCAGTTCTTC
cdr3_aa: CASSSTSGRAHEQFF
clone_size: NA
j_call: TRBJ2-1
v_call: TRBV6-5
d_call: TRBD2

cdr3_nt: TGTGCCAGCAGCGTAGATGTCTACCGAGTCGAGACCCAGTACTTC
cdr3_aa: CASSVDVYRVETQYF
clone_size: NA
j_call: TRBJ2-5
v_call: TRBV9
d_call: NA

cdr3_nt: TGCAGTGCTAGAGATCTGGCAGTTGAATTTGGCTACACCTTC
cdr3_aa: CSARDLAVEFGYTF
clone_size: NA
j_call: TRBJ1-2
v_call: TRBV20-1
d_call: NA

cdr3_nt: TGTGCCAGCAGTTTTCCCACAGGGCTCTCCTACGAGCAGTACTTC
cdr3_aa: CASSFPTGLSYEQYF
clone_size: NA
j_call: TRBJ2-7
v_call: TRBV28
d_call: NA

cdr3_nt: TGCAGTACTAGACGCCCACCGGGAGAGACCCAGTACTTC
cdr3_aa: CSTRRPPGETQYF
clone_size: NA
j_call: TRBJ2-5
v_call: TRBV20-1
d_call: NA

cdr3_nt: TGCAGTGCTAGAGCCGGGAGGACTGTTTATAATTCACCCCTCCACTTT
cdr3_aa: CSARAGRTVYNSPLHF
clone_size: NA
j_call: TRBJ1-6
v_call: TRBV20-1
d_call: NA

cdr3_nt: TGCAGCGGGAGGGGACTAGCGGGAGGAGCCTCCTACAATGAGCAGTTCTTC
cdr3_aa: CSGRGLAGGASYNEQFF
clone_size: few
j_call: TRBJ2-1
v_call: TRBV29-1
d_call: TRBD2

cdr3_nt: TGCGCCAGCAGCCAAGACTGGTGGGCTGAAGCTTTCTTT
cdr3_aa: CASSQDWWAEAFF
clone_size: NA
j_call: TRBJ1-1
v_call: TRBV4-1
d_call: NA

cdr3_nt: TGTGCCACCGACCCCTACGGACGGACAGAGCAGTACTTC
cdr3_aa: CATDPYGRTEQYF
clone_size: NA
j_call: TRBJ2-7
v_call: TRBV6-1
d_call: NA

cdr3_nt: TGTGCCAGCAGCCGAGACAGGGATGACCAAGAGACCCAGTACTTC
cdr3_aa: CASSRDRDDQETQYF
clone_size: NA
j_call: TRBJ2-5
v_call: TRBV7-9
d_call: TRBD1

cdr3_nt: TGTGCCAGCAGTCGGGACGACGAAAATGAGCAGTTCTTC
cdr3_aa: CASSRDDENEQFF
clone_size: few
j_call: TRBJ2-1
v_call: TRBV6-5
d_call: NA

cdr3_nt: TGTGCCAGCAGCTTAGCGGAGGGGACAGATACGCAGTATTTT
cdr3_aa: CASSLAEGTDTQYF
clone_size: few
j_call: TRBJ2-3
v_call: TRBV7-6
d_call: NA

cdr3_nt: TGCGCCAGCAGCCAGGGTTTCAGGGAGTACCAAGAGACCCAGTACTTC
cdr3_aa: CASSQGFREYQETQYF
clone_size: NA
j_call: TRBJ2-5
v_call: TRBV4-1
d_call: NA

cdr3_nt: TGCAGTGCCAGTAGCGGGAGTAAGGACAATGAGCAGTTCTTC
cdr3_aa: CSASSGSKDNEQFF
clone_size: NA
j_call: TRBJ2-1
v_call: TRBV20-1
d_call: TRBD2

cdr3_nt: TGTGCCAGTACACAGGGGGCTCGGATGAATGAGCAGTTCTTC
cdr3_aa: CASTQGARMNEQFF
clone_size: NA
j_call: TRBJ2-1
v_call: TRBV7-6
d_call: TRBD1

cdr3_nt: TGTGCCAGCAGGGAGGGTATGGGAGCTAACTATGGCTACACCTTC
cdr3_aa: CASREGMGANYGYTF
clone_size: NA
j_call: TRBJ1-2
v_call: TRBV6-6
d_call: NA

cdr3_nt: TGTGCCAGCAGCTTATGGGGACAGGGACCGATTAATGAGCAGTTCTTC
cdr3_aa: CASSLWGQGPINEQFF
clone_size: NA
j_call: TRBJ2-1
v_call: TRBV7-9
d_call: TRBD1

cdr3_nt: TGTGCCAGCAGAAATAGCGGGGGGCGAGAGACCCAGTACTTC
cdr3_aa: CASRNSGGRETQYF
clone_size: NA
j_call: TRBJ2-5
v_call: TRBV3-1
d_call: TRBD2

cdr3_nt: TGCGCCAGCAGCTTGTTTACTAGCGGGGACAATGAGCAGTTCTTC
cdr3_aa: CASSLFTSGDNEQFF
clone_size: NA
j_call: TRBJ2-1
v_call: TRBV5-1
d_call: TRBD2

cdr3_nt: TGCAGCGTATACACCGCCTACAATGAGCAGTTCTTC
cdr3_aa: CSVYTAYNEQFF
clone_size: few
j_call: TRBJ2-1
v_call: TRBV29-1
d_call: NA

cdr3_nt: TGCAGCGTTTTGGTGCCTCCGGTAGGAAAACTGTTTTTT
cdr3_aa: CSVLVPPVGKLFF
clone_size: NA
j_call: TRBJ1-4
v_call: TRBV29-1
d_call: NA

cdr3_nt: TGTGCCAGCTGGGACAGGGGTTCGGTGGAGACCCAGTACTTC
cdr3_aa: CASWDRGSVETQYF
clone_size: once
j_call: TRBJ2-5
v_call: TRBV6-1
d_call: TRBD1

cdr3_nt: TGTGCCAGCACTCCCGGGGGGGAGGAGACCCAGTACTTC
cdr3_aa: CASTPGGEETQYF
clone_size: NA
j_call: TRBJ2-5
v_call: TRBV6-5
d_call: TRBD2

cdr3_nt: TGTGCCACCAGCAGAGAATTTCTGGAGCTGTTTTTT
cdr3_aa: CATSREFLELFF
clone_size: NA
j_call: TRBJ2-2
v_call: TRBV15
d_call: NA

cdr3_nt: TGTGCCAGCAGCGCCCAGGGGAGCGGGAGGGTCCCAGATACGCAGTATTTT
cdr3_aa: CASSAQGSGRVPDTQYF
clone_size: NA
j_call: TRBJ2-3
v_call: TRBV9
d_call: TRBD2

cdr3_nt: TGTGCCAGCAGCTGGGGGGGCGGTAACCAAGAGACCCAGTACTTC
cdr3_aa: CASSWGGGNQETQYF
clone_size: NA
j_call: TRBJ2-5
v_call: TRBV7-2
d_call: NA

cdr3_nt: TGTGCCAGCGGGGACAGGGGCACGAGCAATCAGCCCCAGCATTTT
cdr3_aa: CASGDRGTSNQPQHF
clone_size: NA
j_call: TRBJ1-5
v_call: TRBV28
d_call: TRBD1

cdr3_nt: TGTGCCAGCAGTTATGAGGGACCCTCTAGCACAGATACGCAGTATTTT
cdr3_aa: CASSYEGPSSTDTQYF
clone_size: NA
j_call: TRBJ2-3
v_call: TRBV6-5
d_call: NA

cdr3_nt: TGTGCCATCAGTGCAGCCGGGACAGCGAACACTGAAGCTTTCTTT
cdr3_aa: CAISAAGTANTEAFF
clone_size: NA
j_call: TRBJ1-1
v_call: TRBV10-3
d_call: TRBD1

cdr3_nt: TGTGCTAGTGGTTTGGGGGACAGGCTTTACTATGGCTACACCTTC
cdr3_aa: CASGLGDRLYYGYTF
clone_size: NA
j_call: TRBJ1-2
v_call: TRBV12-5
d_call: TRBD1

cdr3_nt: TGTGCCAGCAGCCAAGGACTATTCAACAATGAGCAGTTCTTC
cdr3_aa: CASSQGLFNNEQFF
clone_size: NA
j_call: TRBJ2-1
v_call: TRBV9
d_call: NA

cdr3_nt: TGTGCCAGCAGCCAAGTAGCGAGCTCTGGAAGCACCATATATTTT
cdr3_aa: CASSQVASSGSTIYF
clone_size: NA
j_call: TRBJ1-3
v_call: TRBV14
d_call: NA

cdr3_nt: TGTGCCAGCAGTTTGTTTGGTCGGGGGTATAACGAGCAGTACTTC
cdr3_aa: CASSLFGRGYNEQYF
clone_size: few
j_call: TRBJ2-7
v_call: TRBV12-3/TRBV12-4
d_call: NA

cdr3_nt: TGTGCCAGCAGTCTGAAGGGCAGTAGCTATGGCTACACCTTC
cdr3_aa: CASSLKGSSYGYTF
clone_size: NA
j_call: TRBJ1-2
v_call: TRBV12-3/TRBV12-4
d_call: NA

cdr3_nt: TGTGCCAGCAGCCCAGTCTACAATGAGCAGTTCTTC
cdr3_aa: CASSPVYNEQFF
clone_size: NA
j_call: TRBJ2-1
v_call: TRBV12-3/TRBV12-4
d_call: NA

cdr3_nt: TGCGCCAGCAGCCAAGAGGACAGGCTGGGGCAGTTCTTC
cdr3_aa: CASSQEDRLGQFF
clone_size: few
j_call: TRBJ2-1
v_call: TRBV4-3
d_call: TRBD1